This T cell receptor (beta chain) emerged from a study of T cells in localized non-small cell lung cancer. TCRdb keeps only in-frame clones here, not all; method: immunoSEQ multiplex PCR. The profile shows tens of thousands of clones, 86% of them singletons. The CDR3 sequence is 17 residues long. Germline V gene data show CDR1 as SGHVS and CDR2 as FNYEAQ. The V and J ends lost 5 bases and 0 bases respectively, with 17 bases between them. This clonotype was obtained from a male donor older than 55 with stage III squamous cell lung carcinoma. The rearrangement uses TRBV7-6 and TRBJ2-1; D unresolved. The sample in question was peripheral blood, obtained before any cancer treatment. This chain's CDR3 is CASSHNAGQSSYNEQFF. The DNA for the CDR3 is TGTGCCAGCAGCCACAACGCTGGGCAGAGCTCCTACAATGAGCAGTTCTTC.